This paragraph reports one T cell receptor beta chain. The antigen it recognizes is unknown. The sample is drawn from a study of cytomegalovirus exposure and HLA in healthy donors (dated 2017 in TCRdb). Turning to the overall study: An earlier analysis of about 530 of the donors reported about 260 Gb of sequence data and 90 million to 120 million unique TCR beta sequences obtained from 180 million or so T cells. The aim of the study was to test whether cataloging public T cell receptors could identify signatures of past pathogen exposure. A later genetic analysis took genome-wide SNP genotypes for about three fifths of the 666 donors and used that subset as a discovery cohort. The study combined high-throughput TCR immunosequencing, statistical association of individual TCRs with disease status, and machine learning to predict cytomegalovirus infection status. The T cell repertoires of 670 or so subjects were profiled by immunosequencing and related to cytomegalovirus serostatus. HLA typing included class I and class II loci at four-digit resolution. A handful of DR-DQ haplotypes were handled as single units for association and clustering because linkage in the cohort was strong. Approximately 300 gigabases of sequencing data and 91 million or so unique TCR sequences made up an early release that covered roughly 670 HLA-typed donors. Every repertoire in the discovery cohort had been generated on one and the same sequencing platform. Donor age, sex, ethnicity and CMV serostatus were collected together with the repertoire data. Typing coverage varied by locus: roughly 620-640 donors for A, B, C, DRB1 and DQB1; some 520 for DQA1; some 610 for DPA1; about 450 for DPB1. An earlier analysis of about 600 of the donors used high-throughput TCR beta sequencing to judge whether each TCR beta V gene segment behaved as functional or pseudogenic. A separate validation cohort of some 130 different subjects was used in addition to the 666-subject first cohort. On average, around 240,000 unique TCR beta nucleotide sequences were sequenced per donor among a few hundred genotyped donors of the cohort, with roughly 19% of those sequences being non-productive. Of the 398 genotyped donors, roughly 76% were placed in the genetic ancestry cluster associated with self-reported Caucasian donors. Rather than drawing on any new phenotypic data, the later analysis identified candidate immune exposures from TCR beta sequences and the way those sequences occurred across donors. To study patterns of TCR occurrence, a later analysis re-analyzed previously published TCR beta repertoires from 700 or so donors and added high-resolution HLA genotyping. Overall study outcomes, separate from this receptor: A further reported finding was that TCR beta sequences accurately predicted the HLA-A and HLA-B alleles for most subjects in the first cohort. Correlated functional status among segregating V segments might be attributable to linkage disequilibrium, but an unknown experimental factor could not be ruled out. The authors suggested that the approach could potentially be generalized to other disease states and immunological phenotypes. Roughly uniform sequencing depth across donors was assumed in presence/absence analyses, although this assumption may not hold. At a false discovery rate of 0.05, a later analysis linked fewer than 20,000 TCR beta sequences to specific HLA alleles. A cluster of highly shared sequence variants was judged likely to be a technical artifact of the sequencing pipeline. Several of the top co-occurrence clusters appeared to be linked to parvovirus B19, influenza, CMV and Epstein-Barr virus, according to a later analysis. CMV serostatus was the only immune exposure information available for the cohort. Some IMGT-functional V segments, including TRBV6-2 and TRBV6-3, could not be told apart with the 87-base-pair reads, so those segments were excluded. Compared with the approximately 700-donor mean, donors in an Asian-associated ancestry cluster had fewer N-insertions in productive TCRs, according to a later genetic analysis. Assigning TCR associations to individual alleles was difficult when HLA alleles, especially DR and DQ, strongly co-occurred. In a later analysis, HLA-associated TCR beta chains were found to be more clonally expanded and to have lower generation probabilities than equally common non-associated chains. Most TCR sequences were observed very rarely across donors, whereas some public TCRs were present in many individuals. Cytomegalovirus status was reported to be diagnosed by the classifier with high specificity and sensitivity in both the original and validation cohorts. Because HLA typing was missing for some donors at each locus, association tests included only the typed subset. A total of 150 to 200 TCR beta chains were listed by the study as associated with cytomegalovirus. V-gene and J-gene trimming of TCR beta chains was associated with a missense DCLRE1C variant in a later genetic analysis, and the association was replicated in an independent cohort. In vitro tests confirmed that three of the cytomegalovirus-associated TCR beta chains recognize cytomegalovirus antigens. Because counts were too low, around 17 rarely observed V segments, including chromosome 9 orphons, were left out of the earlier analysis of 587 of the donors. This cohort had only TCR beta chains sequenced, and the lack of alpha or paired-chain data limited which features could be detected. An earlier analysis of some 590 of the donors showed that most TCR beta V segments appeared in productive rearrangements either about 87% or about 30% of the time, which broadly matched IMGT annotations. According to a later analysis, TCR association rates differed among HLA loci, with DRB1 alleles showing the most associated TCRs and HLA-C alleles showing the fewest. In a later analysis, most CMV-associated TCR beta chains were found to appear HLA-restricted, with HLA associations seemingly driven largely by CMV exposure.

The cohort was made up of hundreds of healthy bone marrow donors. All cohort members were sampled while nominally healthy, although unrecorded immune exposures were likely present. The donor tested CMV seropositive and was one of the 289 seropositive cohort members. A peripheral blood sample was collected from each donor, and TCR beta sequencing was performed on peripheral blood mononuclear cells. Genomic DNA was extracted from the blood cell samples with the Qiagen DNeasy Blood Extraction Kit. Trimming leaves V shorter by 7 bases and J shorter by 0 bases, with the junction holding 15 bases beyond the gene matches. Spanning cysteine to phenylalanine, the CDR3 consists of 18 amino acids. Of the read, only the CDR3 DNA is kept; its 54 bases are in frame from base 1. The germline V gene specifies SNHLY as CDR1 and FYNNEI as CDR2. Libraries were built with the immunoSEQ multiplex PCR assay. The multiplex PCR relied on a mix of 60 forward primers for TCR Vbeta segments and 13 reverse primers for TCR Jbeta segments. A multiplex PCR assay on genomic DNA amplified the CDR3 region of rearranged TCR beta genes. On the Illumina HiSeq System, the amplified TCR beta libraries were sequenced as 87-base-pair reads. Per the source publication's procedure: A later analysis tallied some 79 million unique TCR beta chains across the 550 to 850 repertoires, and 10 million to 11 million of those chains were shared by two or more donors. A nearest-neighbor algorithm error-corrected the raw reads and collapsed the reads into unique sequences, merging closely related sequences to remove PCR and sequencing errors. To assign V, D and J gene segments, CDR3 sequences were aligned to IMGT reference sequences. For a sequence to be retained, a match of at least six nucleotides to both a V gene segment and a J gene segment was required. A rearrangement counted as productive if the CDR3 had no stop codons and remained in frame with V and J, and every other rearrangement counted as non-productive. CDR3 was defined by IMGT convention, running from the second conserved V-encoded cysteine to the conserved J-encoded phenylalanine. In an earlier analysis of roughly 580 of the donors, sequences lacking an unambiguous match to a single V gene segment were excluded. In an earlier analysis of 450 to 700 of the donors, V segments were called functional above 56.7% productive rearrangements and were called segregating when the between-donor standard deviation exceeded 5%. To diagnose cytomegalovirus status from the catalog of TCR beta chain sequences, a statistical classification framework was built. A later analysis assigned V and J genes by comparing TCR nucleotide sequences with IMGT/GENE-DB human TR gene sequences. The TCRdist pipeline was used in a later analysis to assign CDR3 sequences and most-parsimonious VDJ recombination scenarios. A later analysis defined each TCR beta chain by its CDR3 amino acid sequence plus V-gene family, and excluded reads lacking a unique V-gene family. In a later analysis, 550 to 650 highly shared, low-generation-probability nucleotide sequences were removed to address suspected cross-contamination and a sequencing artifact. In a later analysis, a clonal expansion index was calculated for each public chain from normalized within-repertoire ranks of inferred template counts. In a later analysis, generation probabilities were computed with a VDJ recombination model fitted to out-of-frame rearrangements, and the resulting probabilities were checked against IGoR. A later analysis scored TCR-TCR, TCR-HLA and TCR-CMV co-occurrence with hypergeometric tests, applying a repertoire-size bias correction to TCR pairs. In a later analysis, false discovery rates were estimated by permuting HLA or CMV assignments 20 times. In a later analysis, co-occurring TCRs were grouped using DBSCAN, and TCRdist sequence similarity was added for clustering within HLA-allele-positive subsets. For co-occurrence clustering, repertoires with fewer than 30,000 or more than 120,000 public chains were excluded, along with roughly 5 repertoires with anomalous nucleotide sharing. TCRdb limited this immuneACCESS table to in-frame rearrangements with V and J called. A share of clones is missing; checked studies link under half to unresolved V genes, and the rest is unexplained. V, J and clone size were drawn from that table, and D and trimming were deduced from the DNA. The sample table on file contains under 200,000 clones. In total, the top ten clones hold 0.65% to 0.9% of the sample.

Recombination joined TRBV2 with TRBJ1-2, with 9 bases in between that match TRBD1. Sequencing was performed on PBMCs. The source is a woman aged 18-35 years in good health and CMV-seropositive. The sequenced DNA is TGTGCCAGCAATCCGACAGGGGGTTATACTGTAGCTAACTATGGCTACACCTTC. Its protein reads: CASNPTGGYTVANYGYTF.